This T cell receptor (beta chain) appears in the sequencing data of a study of T-cell reconstitution after alpha-beta-depleted transplantation in children. The CDR3 runs to 14 residues. In this sample, this clonotype turned up a few times. Unique molecular identifiers were used to barcode this TCRbeta library. TCRdb re-called the PCR reads with MiXCR, one entry per CDR3 protein. The sample contains approximately 430,000 distinct CDR3 sequences, 16% of which appear only once. The chain is built from TRBV21-1 and TRBJ2-4. TRBV21-1 is reported as a pseudogene. This sequence originates from a boy under two years old who had a stem cell transplant for Wiskott-Aldrich syndrome, so the T cells may come from the graft donor. The sample here was PBMCs, mostly from graft donor cells, taken 360 days after TCRalphabeta/CD19-depleted stem cell transplant. The CDR3 loop reads CASSKRLAKNIQYF. The CDR3 nucleotides are TGTGCCAGCAGCAAAAGGCTAGCCAAAAACATTCAGTACTTC.